These T cell receptor beta chains were read from a single sample in a study of blood T cells in healthy people across ages. A single record per CDR3 protein comes from TCRdb applying MiXCR to the 5' RACE reads. Here the sample spans roughly 1,300,000 distinct CDR3 sequences, 45% to 70% being singletons. Material for sequencing was blood. These receptor sequences come from a man between 18 and 35 years old in good health. The CDR3 runs from the conserved cysteine through the conserved F or W. Each record gives: clone size, V gene, D gene, J gene, CDR3 DNA, CDR3 protein. D genes are given only for firm matches. Clone size, where shown, is once, few, many, or a class for clones that have expanded.

size: .
V: TRBV13
D: TRBD1
J: TRBJ2-7
DNA: TGTGCCAGCAGCTCAGTGGACAGGGGCTCCGAGCAGTACTTC
CDR3: CASSSVDRGSEQYF

size: .
V: TRBV24-1
D: .
J: TRBJ1-6
DNA: TGTGCCACCAGTGACTTCCCAAATTCACCCCTCCACTTT
CDR3: CATSDFPNSPLHF

size: .
V: TRBV6-4
D: .
J: TRBJ2-1
DNA: TGTGCCAGTAGTGAGGGGGGGGAATGGGGTGAGCAGTTCTTC
CDR3: CASSEGGEWGEQFF

size: few
V: TRBV29-1
D: .
J: TRBJ1-1
DNA: TGCAGCGTCGTCGCTAGGGAGGGCGCTGAAGCTTTCTTT
CDR3: CSVVAREGAEAFF

size: few
V: TRBV4-2
D: TRBD2
J: TRBJ2-5
DNA: TGTGCCAGCAGCCAAATAGCGGGAGTACAAGAGACCCAGTACTTC
CDR3: CASSQIAGVQETQYF

size: few
V: TRBV9
D: TRBD1
J: TRBJ2-7
DNA: TGTGCCAGCAGCGTAGTGGGGACAGACTGGAGCGAGCAGTACTTC
CDR3: CASSVVGTDWSEQYF

size: .
V: TRBV3-1
D: .
J: TRBJ1-4
DNA: TGTGCCAGCAGCCAGGGGATCACTAATGAAAAACTGTTTTTT
CDR3: CASSQGITNEKLFF

size: .
V: TRBV11-2
D: TRBD2
J: TRBJ2-3
DNA: TGTGCCAGCAGCGGACTAGCGGGAGGGCCAAGCACAGATACGCAGTATTTT
CDR3: CASSGLAGGPSTDTQYF

size: .
V: TRBV12-3/TRBV12-4
D: .
J: TRBJ1-1
DNA: TGTGCCAGCAGTTTAAACGTTGAAGCTTTCTTT
CDR3: CASSLNVEAFF

size: .
V: TRBV5-1
D: .
J: TRBJ2-5
DNA: TGCGCCAGCAGCTTGGTACAGTCACAAGAGACCCAGTACTTC
CDR3: CASSLVQSQETQYF

size: few
V: TRBV12-5
D: .
J: TRBJ1-1
DNA: TGTGCTAGTGGTTTGGACCTAACAGGGGAAGCTTTCTTT
CDR3: CASGLDLTGEAFF

size: .
V: TRBV27
D: TRBD1
J: TRBJ2-7
DNA: TGTGCCAGCAGCTATGCCGGGACAGGGGTTAACGAGCAGTACTTC
CDR3: CASSYAGTGVNEQYF

size: .
V: TRBV12-5
D: TRBD2
J: TRBJ2-1
DNA: TGTGCTAGTGGACGATCCGGGACTACCCAGAATGAGCAGTTCTTC
CDR3: CASGRSGTTQNEQFF

size: .
V: TRBV3-1
D: TRBD2
J: TRBJ2-5
DNA: TGTGCCAGCAGCCAAGATCGACTAGCGGGGGAGAGCCAAGAGACCCAGTACTTC
CDR3: CASSQDRLAGESQETQYF

size: few
V: TRBV2
D: .
J: TRBJ2-7
DNA: TGTGCCAGCAGTGAATTACGGGGTATAGGCGAGCAGTACTTC
CDR3: CASSELRGIGEQYF

size: .
V: TRBV9
D: TRBD2
J: TRBJ2-7
DNA: TGTGCCAGCAGCGTAGGGGCCTCTGTGGTGGGAGGGCCAGTGTGGGAGCAGTACTTC
CDR3: CASSVGASVVGGPVWEQYF

size: once
V: TRBV25-1
D: .
J: TRBJ2-3
DNA: TGTGCCAGCAGGTCGGTGGCGGCCCCCACAGATACGCAGTATTTT
CDR3: CASRSVAAPTDTQYF

size: .
V: TRBV7-2
D: .
J: TRBJ2-4
DNA: TGTGCCAGCAGCTTTACGGACATTCAGTACTTC
CDR3: CASSFTDIQYF

size: .
V: TRBV28
D: .
J: TRBJ1-1
DNA: TGTGCCAGCATGAGGGATTTACGGACTGAAGCTTTCTTT
CDR3: CASMRDLRTEAFF

size: few
V: TRBV15
D: .
J: TRBJ2-3
DNA: TGTGCCACCAGCGGACACATCCAAGATACGCAGTATTTT
CDR3: CATSGHIQDTQYF

size: .
V: TRBV3-1
D: TRBD1
J: TRBJ1-2
DNA: TGTGCCAGCAGCCAAGACGGGACAGGGAGGTACTCGGGGGGCTACACCTTC
CDR3: CASSQDGTGRYSGGYTF

size: .
V: TRBV10-3
D: TRBD1
J: TRBJ2-3
DNA: TGTGCCATCAGCCGGGACAGGGCATCAGATACGCAGTATTTT
CDR3: CAISRDRASDTQYF

size: few
V: TRBV12-3/TRBV12-4
D: .
J: TRBJ2-3
DNA: TGTGCCAGCACAGCCGTTCCGGATACGCAGTATTTT
CDR3: CASTAVPDTQYF

size: many
V: TRBV21-1
D: .
J: TRBJ2-6
DNA: TGTGCCAGCAGCAAAGCTCGCTGGGACTTCACAGCCAACGTCCTGACTTTC
CDR3: CASSKARWDFTANVLTF

size: few
V: TRBV20-1
D: .
J: TRBJ2-2
DNA: TGCAGTGCTACCTTGGACGGGAACACCGGGGAGCTGTTTTTT
CDR3: CSATLDGNTGELFF

size: once
V: TRBV5-1
D: .
J: TRBJ2-7
DNA: TGCGCCAGCAGCTTGGCAGTGGACTACGACTACGAGCAGTACTTC
CDR3: CASSLAVDYDYEQYF

size: .
V: TRBV20-1
D: TRBD1
J: TRBJ1-5
DNA: TGCAGTGCTCCCCCGGGACAGACAAATCAGCCCCAGCATTTT
CDR3: CSAPPGQTNQPQHF

size: once
V: TRBV20-1
D: .
J: TRBJ1-5
DNA: TGCAGTTCCCAACGGGACCCAAATCAGCCCCAGCATTTT
CDR3: CSSQRDPNQPQHF

size: .
V: TRBV5-1
D: .
J: TRBJ2-5
DNA: TGCGCCAGCAGCTTGGGAGGTGCGCAGGAACAAGAGACCCAGTACTTC
CDR3: CASSLGGAQEQETQYF

size: .
V: TRBV4-1
D: TRBD2
J: TRBJ2-1
DNA: TGCGCCAGCAGCCAAGAGGGACTAGCGGAGAATGAGCAGTTCTTC
CDR3: CASSQEGLAENEQFF

size: .
V: TRBV13
D: .
J: TRBJ2-1
DNA: TGTGCCAGCAGTAGTACACATGGGAGGACCTACTACAATGAGCAGTTCTTC
CDR3: CASSSTHGRTYYNEQFF

size: .
V: TRBV6-4
D: .
J: TRBJ1-6
DNA: TGTGCCAGCAGTATTTTATACGGAGAGAATTCACCCCTCCACTTT
CDR3: CASSILYGENSPLHF

size: .
V: TRBV6-6
D: TRBD1
J: TRBJ1-1
DNA: TGTGCCAGCAGACGGGGACAGGGCAACGCTGAAGCTTTCTTT
CDR3: CASRRGQGNAEAFF

size: many
V: TRBV7-9
D: .
J: TRBJ2-6
DNA: TGTGCCAGCAGCTTCTTGGGCTCTGGGGCCAACGTCCTGACTTTC
CDR3: CASSFLGSGANVLTF

size: .
V: TRBV9
D: TRBD1
J: TRBJ1-2
DNA: TGTGCCAGCTTGGGGGGACAGGGACACTATGGCTACACCTTC
CDR3: CASLGGQGHYGYTF